This entry concerns a single T cell receptor (beta chain). The sample is drawn from a study of CD8 T cells in Susac syndrome. The authors reverse transcribed roughly 0.45 to 1 ug RNA with random hexamers. MiXCR, applied by TCRdb to the immunoSEQ multiplex PCR reads, yields one record per CDR3 protein. The data contain some 180,000 distinct CDR3 sequences, about 95% of them singletons. Trimming left V 0 bases short and J 2 bases short, with 11 bases between. Germline CDR1 DFQATT, CDR2 SNEGSKA (reference sequence). The CDR3 is 15 amino acids. The source of this sequence is a human donor in good health. The J gene is TRBJ1-5, the V gene TRBV20-1, with a tentative D call TRBD1 (5 bases). Sequenced material: CD4+ T cells from PBMCs. This CDR3 is CSAREGTHGNQPQHF. The CDR3 DNA sequence: TGCAGTGCTAGAGAGGGGACCCATGGCAATCAGCCCCAGCATTTT.